This TCR beta chain appears in the sequencing data of a study of T-cell reconstitution after alpha-beta-depleted transplantation in children. J was trimmed by 5 bases and V by 5 bases; bases with no gene match: 13. The CDR3 runs 15 residues. Germline CDR1 reads SQVTM; CDR2 reads ANQGSEA. During its preparation, the TCRbeta library received unique molecular identifiers. TCRdb passed the PCR reads through MiXCR, listing each CDR3 protein once. The sample holds approximately 420,000 distinct CDR3 sequences, roughly 10% seen once. The chain uses TRBV29-1 and TRBJ1-1; TRBD1 agrees at 8 bases. The material was PBMCs from the stem cell graft donor, obtained from the stem cell graft. The clonotype originates from a human donor who donated a stem cell graft to a child with acute myeloid leukemia. The CDR3 sequence is CSVHQSGGWWTEAFF. Written as DNA, the CDR3 is TGCAGCGTTCACCAATCAGGGGGCTGGTGGACTGAAGCTTTCTTT.